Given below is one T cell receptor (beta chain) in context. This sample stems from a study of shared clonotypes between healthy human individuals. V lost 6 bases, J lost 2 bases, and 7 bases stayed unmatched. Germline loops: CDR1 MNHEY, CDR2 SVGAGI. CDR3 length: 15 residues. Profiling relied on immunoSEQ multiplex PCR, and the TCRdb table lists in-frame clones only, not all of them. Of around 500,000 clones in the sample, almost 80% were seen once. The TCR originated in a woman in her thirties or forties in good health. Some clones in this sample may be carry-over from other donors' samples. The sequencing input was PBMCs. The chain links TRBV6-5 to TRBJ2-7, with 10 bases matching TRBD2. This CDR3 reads CASSSWTSGAYEQYF. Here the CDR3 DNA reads TGTGCCAGCAGCTCTTGGACTAGCGGAGCCTACGAGCAGTACTTC.